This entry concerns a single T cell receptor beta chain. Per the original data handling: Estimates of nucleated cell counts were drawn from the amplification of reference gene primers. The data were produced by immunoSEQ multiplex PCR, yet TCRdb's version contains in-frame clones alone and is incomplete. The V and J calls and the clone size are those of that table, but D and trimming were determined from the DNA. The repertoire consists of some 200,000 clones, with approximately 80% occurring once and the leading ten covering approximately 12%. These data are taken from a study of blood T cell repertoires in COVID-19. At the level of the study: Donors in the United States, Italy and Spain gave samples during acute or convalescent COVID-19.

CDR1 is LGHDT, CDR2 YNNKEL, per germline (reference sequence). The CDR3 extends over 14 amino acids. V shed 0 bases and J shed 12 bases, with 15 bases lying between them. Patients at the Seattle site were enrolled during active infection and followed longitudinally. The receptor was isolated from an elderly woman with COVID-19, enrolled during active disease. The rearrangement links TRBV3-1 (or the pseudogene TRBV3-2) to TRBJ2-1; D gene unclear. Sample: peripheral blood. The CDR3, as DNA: TGTGCCAGCAGCCAAGATGCGGCACGCATCTGGCAGTTCTTC. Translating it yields CASSQDAARIWQFF.